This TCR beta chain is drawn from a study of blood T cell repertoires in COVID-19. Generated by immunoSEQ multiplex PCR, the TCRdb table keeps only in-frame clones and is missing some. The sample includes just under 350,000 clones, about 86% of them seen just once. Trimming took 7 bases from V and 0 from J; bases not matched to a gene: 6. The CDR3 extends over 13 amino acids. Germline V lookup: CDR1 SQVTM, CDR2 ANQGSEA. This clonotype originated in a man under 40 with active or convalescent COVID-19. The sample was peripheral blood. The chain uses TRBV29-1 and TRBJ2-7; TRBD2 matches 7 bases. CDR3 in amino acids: CSGGSGFSYEQYF. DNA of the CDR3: TGCAGCGGAGGTAGCGGGTTCTCCTACGAGCAGTACTTC.